The rows below give T cell receptor beta chains drawn from one sample of a study of T cells in Graves' hyperthyroidism and ophthalmopathy. TCRdb reanalysed the multiplex PCR reads using MiXCR and keeps one entry per CDR3 protein. The sample carries fewer than 800,000 distinct CDR3 sequences, 15% to 20% recorded once. The sample comprised blood. These TCRs come from a man younger than 35 with Graves' hyperthyroidism. The CDR3 runs from the conserved cysteine through the conserved F or W. The D gene is left open where the match is weak. Clone size is shown for a subset of rows, as once, few, many or a class of expanded clone.

cdr3_aa	cdr3_nt	clone_size	d_call	v_call	j_call
CASSPWTGDGYTF	TGTGCCAGCAGCCCTTGGACAGGCGATGGCTACACCTTC	few	TRBD1	TRBV7-8	TRBJ1-2
CASSMPGLADQETQYF	TGTGCCAGTAGTATGCCCGGACTAGCGGACCAAGAGACCCAGTACTTC	-	TRBD2	TRBV19	TRBJ2-5
CASLLAGEQYF	TGTGCCAGCCTCCTAGCGGGCGAGCAGTACTTC	many	TRBD2	TRBV2	TRBJ2-7
CASSPDTWGGQYF	TGTGCCAGCAGCCCGGACACTTGGGGTGGGCAGTACTTC	few	-	TRBV7-9	TRBJ2-7
CASSVGGVPYEQYF	TGTGCCAGCAGCGTAGGGGGAGTCCCCTACGAGCAGTACTTC	-	-	TRBV9	TRBJ2-7
CASSGGDSSQPQHF	TGTGCCAGCAGTGGGGGTGACAGTTCTCAGCCCCAGCATTTT	many	-	TRBV6-1	TRBJ1-5
CAISEGLSYEQYF	TGTGCCATCAGTGAGGGACTCTCCTACGAGCAGTACTTC	-	-	TRBV10-3	TRBJ2-7
CASKSSYGYTF	TGTGCCAGCAAGTCCTCCTATGGCTACACCTTC	many	-	TRBV28	TRBJ1-2
CASSPWTSEWTQYF	TGTGCCAGCAGTCCTTGGACATCTGAGTGGACCCAGTACTTC	many	-	TRBV28	TRBJ2-5
CSARDRGSEQYF	TGCAGTGCTAGAGATAGGGGGTCCGAGCAGTACTTC	few	-	TRBV20-1	TRBJ2-7
CASSIREQETQYF	TGTGCCAGCAGTATCCGGGAACAAGAGACCCAGTACTTC	-	-	TRBV12-3/TRBV12-4	TRBJ2-5
CARVGRTSDYEQYF	TGTGCCAGAGTTGGTAGGACTAGCGACTACGAGCAGTACTTC	many	TRBD2	TRBV12-3/TRBV12-4	TRBJ2-7
CSAQQATNEKLFF	TGCAGTGCTCAACAGGCAACTAATGAAAAACTGTTTTTT	-	-	TRBV20-1	TRBJ1-4
CASRERTANTEAFF	TGTGCCAGCAGGGAGCGGACCGCGAACACTGAAGCTTTCTTT	many	-	TRBV2	TRBJ1-1
CASSDPRGSANTEAFF	TGTGCCAGCAGCGACCCGAGGGGGAGTGCTAACACTGAAGCTTTCTTT	-	-	TRBV9	TRBJ1-1
CASSLGAWETQYF	TGCGCCAGCAGCTTAGGGGCTTGGGAGACCCAGTACTTC	few	-	TRBV5-1	TRBJ2-5
CSATRGSSYNEQFF	TGCAGTGCTACTCGAGGTAGCTCCTACAATGAGCAGTTCTTC	many	-	TRBV20-1	TRBJ2-1
CASSGLAGVEQYF	TGTGCCAGCAGCGGACTAGCGGGAGTGGAGCAGTACTTC	-	TRBD2	TRBV6-2/TRBV6-3	TRBJ2-7
CASSYLAGDGYTF	TGTGCCAGCAGCTACTTGGCGGGAGATGGCTACACCTTC	many	-	TRBV7-2	TRBJ1-2
CSALVAGAYNEQFF	TGCAGTGCATTGGTAGCGGGAGCGTACAATGAGCAGTTCTTC	many	TRBD2	TRBV20-1	TRBJ2-1
CASSQEGAGTSGRSGEQYF	TGTGCCAGCAGCCAAGAGGGGGCAGGGACTAGCGGGAGAAGCGGCGAGCAGTACTTC	-	TRBD2	TRBV4-1	TRBJ2-7
CASSYGQVFEQYF	TGTGCCAGCAGCTACGGACAGGTCTTCGAGCAGTACTTC	-	TRBD1	TRBV13	TRBJ2-7
CASSLRDRVRHEQYF	TGTGCCAGCAGCCTCCGGGACAGGGTTCGCCACGAGCAGTACTTC	-	TRBD1	TRBV6-2/TRBV6-3	TRBJ2-7
CATSDPGRPTGELFF	TGTGCCACCAGTGATCCTGGGAGACCGACCGGGGAGCTGTTTTTT	-	-	TRBV24-1	TRBJ2-2
CASSLVRGGLDTQYF	TGTGCCAGCAGTTTAGTCAGGGGTGGGTTGGATACGCAGTATTTT	many	-	TRBV27	TRBJ2-3
CASSLGSGAEAFF	TGTGCCAGCAGCTTAGGGTCCGGCGCTGAAGCTTTCTTT	many	-	TRBV11-3	TRBJ1-1
CASSFSPGPNNEQFF	TGTGCCAGCAGCTTCTCACCGGGACCAAACAATGAGCAGTTCTTC	many	-	TRBV7-2	TRBJ2-1
CASRRTELSYGYTF	TGTGCCAGCAGAAGGACGGAATTAAGCTATGGCTACACCTTC	-	-	TRBV7-2	TRBJ1-2
CASSPDKPSYNEQFF	TGTGCCAGCTCACCCGACAAGCCGTCCTACAATGAGCAGTTCTTC	few	-	TRBV18	TRBJ2-1
CASSPGTEYNEQFF	TGTGCCAGCAGCCCAGGGACAGAGTACAATGAGCAGTTCTTC	many	TRBD1	TRBV7-3	TRBJ2-1
CASSAGLGDHNEQFF	TGTGCCAGCAGCGCGGGACTAGGGGACCACAATGAGCAGTTCTTC	-	TRBD2	TRBV9	TRBJ2-1
CATEGLARTGELFF	TGTGCCACTGAGGGACTAGCGAGGACCGGGGAGCTGTTTTTT	-	TRBD2	TRBV19	TRBJ2-2